The rows below give T cell receptor beta chains drawn from one sample of a study of cytomegalovirus exposure and HLA in healthy donors. The table came from immunoSEQ multiplex PCR; TCRdb's copy has only in-frame clones and leaves some out. Seen here are tens of thousands of clones, around three fifths observed once, and the top ten hold 5.5% to 6%. Sequenced input: PBMCs. The receptors here all came from a boy aged 5-17 years in good health and CMV-seropositive. CDR3s include the opening cysteine and the closing phenylalanine or tryptophan. Fields, in order: D gene, J gene, V gene, clone size, CDR3 protein, CDR3 DNA. D genes are given only for firm matches. Clone size, where shown, is once, few, many, or a class for clones that have expanded.

TRBD1,TRBJ1-2,TRBV30,once,CAWDRVNGYPF,TGTGCCTGGGACAGGGTAAACGGCTACCCCTTC
TRBD1,TRBJ1-1,TRBV30,few,CAWSVPGQDLEAFF,TGTGCCTGGAGTGTACCTGGACAGGACCTTGAAGCTTTCTTT
NA,TRBJ2-7,TRBV7-8,few,CASSLKAPGGRRGEQYF,TGTGCCAGCAGCTTAAAAGCCCCAGGAGGTAGGAGAGGCGAGCAGTACTTC
NA,TRBJ2-2,TRBV19,NA,CASSSGTLNTGELFF,TGTGCCAGTAGTTCCGGGACATTAAACACCGGGGAGCTGTTTTTT
TRBD1,TRBJ2-5,TRBV7-6,NA,CASSQSSGTGGSKFAQYF,TGTGCCAGCAGCCAGTCCTCCGGGACAGGGGGATCAAAGTTCGCCCAGTACTTC
NA,TRBJ1-2,TRBV15,NA,CATSRDRGFTYGYPF,TGTGCCACCAGCAGAGACAGGGGATTCACCTATGGCTACCCCTTC
TRBD2,TRBJ2-3,TRBV6-1,NA,CASSERGDRIISTDTQYF,TGTGCCAGCAGTGAGCGGGGGGACCGAATCATTAGCACAGATACGCAGTATTTT
TRBD2,TRBJ2-5,TRBV5-4,NA,CASSPLGGGGVETQYF,TGTGCCAGCAGCCCATTGGGGGGCGGGGGGGTAGAGACCCAGTACTTC
NA,TRBJ1-1,TRBV5-5,once,CASSLFGNTEAFF,TGTGCCAGCAGCTTGTTCGGGAACACTGAAGCTTTCTTT
NA,TRBJ2-2,TRBV7-2,once,CASSLQPTGTPLTGELFF,TGTGCCAGCAGCTTACAGCCGACCGGGACTCCTTTGACCGGGGAGCTGTTTTTT
TRBD2,TRBJ2-2,TRBV7-3,NA,CASSFAGGPGELFF,TGTGCCAGCAGCTTTGCGGGAGGGCCCGGGGAGCTGTTTTTT
TRBD1,TRBJ2-2,TRBV4-1,few,CASSQWTGRTGELFF,TGCGCCAGCAGCCAATGGACAGGGAGAACCGGGGAGCTGTTTTTT
TRBD2,TRBJ2-1,TRBV5-1,few,CASSLVGLETDNEQFF,TGCGCCAGCAGCTTGGTGGGACTAGAAACCGACAATGAGCAGTTCTTC
NA,TRBJ2-1,TRBV7-2,NA,CASSPSREQFF,TGTGCCAGCAGCCCCTCCCGTGAGCAGTTCTTC
TRBD1,TRBJ1-3,TRBV9,few,CASSSRTGETGNTIYF,TGTGCCAGCAGCTCCCGGACAGGGGAAACTGGAAACACCATATATTTT
NA,TRBJ2-5,TRBV6-1,NA,CASGRIQETQYF,TGTGCCAGCGGCAGAATCCAAGAGACCCAGTACTTC
NA,TRBJ2-7,TRBV30,NA,CAWRGTYEQYF,TGTGCCTGGAGGGGCACCTACGAGCAGTACTTC
NA,TRBJ2-3,TRBV12-5,few,CASGLAQGGTDTQYF,TGTGCTAGTGGTTTGGCCCAAGGGGGCACAGATACGCAGTATTTT
NA,TRBJ2-7,TRBV5-6,NA,CASSFLSGGSSYEQYF,TGTGCCAGCAGCTTCCTATCTGGCGGTAGCTCCTACGAGCAGTACTTC
NA,TRBJ2-3,TRBV29-1,NA,CSARSGRLVADTQYF,TGCAGCGCCCGAAGTGGTAGACTAGTGGCAGATACGCAGTATTTT
TRBD1,TRBJ1-2,TRBV10-2,NA,CASSESQGADYGYTF,TGCGCCAGCAGTGAATCACAGGGGGCGGACTATGGCTACACCTTC
TRBD1,TRBJ1-2,TRBV29-1,NA,CSVGGQGNYGYTF,TGCAGCGTGGGGGGACAGGGAAACTATGGCTACACCTTC
NA,TRBJ2-6,TRBV21-1,NA,CASSLQGPGANVLTF,TGTGCCAGCAGCTTACAGGGCCCTGGGGCCAACGTCCTGACTTTC
TRBD1,TRBJ1-2,TRBV6-5,NA,CASRDSPNYGYTF,TGTGCCAGCCGGGACAGCCCTAACTATGGCTACACCTTC
NA,TRBJ1-5,TRBV19,few,CASSISGVYNQPQHF,TGTGCCAGTAGTATTTCAGGGGTTTACAATCAGCCCCAGCATTTT
NA,TRBJ2-3,TRBV7-3,NA,CASSFFPATSTDTQYF,TGTGCCAGCAGCTTCTTTCCAGCGACTAGCACAGATACGCAGTATTTT
NA,TRBJ2-7,TRBV19,NA,CASRVGATSYEQYF,TGTGCCAGTAGGGTAGGAGCCACCTCCTACGAGCAGTACTTC
TRBD1,TRBJ1-5,TRBV7-8,NA,CASSSQGGYNQPQHF,TGTGCCAGCAGCTCTCAGGGGGGCTACAATCAGCCCCAGCATTTT
TRBD1,TRBJ1-2,TRBV5-1,NA,CASSLTGQASYGYTF,TGCGCCAGCAGCTTAACCGGACAGGCTTCTTATGGCTACACCTTC
NA,TRBJ2-7,TRBV5-1,once,CASRGPRGTYEQYF,TGCGCCAGCAGGGGCCCCAGGGGAACCTACGAGCAGTACTTC
NA,TRBJ2-1,TRBV2,NA,CASSEQVNEQFF,TGTGCCAGCAGTGAACAGGTCAATGAGCAGTTCTTC
NA,TRBJ1-1,TRBV5-1,NA,CASSLGATENTEAFF,TGCGCCAGCAGCTTGGGAGCAACCGAGAACACTGAAGCTTTCTTT
TRBD1,TRBJ2-7,TRBV13,NA,CASSLRQGVIPYEQYF,TGTGCCAGCAGCTTAAGACAGGGGGTGATTCCCTACGAGCAGTACTTC
NA,TRBJ2-7,TRBV2,few,CASSYQGRSSSEQYF,TGTGCCAGCAGTTACCAAGGTAGGAGTTCGAGCGAGCAGTACTTC
NA,TRBJ2-1,TRBV5-1,once,CASRTGAALSSYNEQFF,TGCGCCAGCAGGACGGGAGCGGCTCTAAGCTCCTACAATGAGCAGTTCTTC
NA,TRBJ2-2,TRBV9,NA,CASSPRLLNTGELFF,TGTGCCAGCAGCCCTCGACTCTTGAACACCGGGGAGCTGTTTTTT
NA,TRBJ1-5,TRBV30,NA,CAWGTRQNQPQHF,TGTGCCTGGGGGACACGCCAAAATCAGCCCCAGCATTTT
NA,TRBJ1-5,TRBV2,NA,CASSFDRVDQPQHF,TGTGCCAGCAGCTTCGACCGGGTCGATCAGCCCCAGCATTTT
TRBD1,TRBJ1-2,TRBV6-5,once,CASSPQGGYGYTF,TGTGCCAGCAGCCCTCAGGGGGGTTATGGCTACACCTTC
NA,TRBJ1-3,TRBV30,NA,CAWSVGRSSGNTIYF,TGTGCCTGGAGTGTCGGCCGGAGCTCTGGAAACACCATATATTTT
TRBD1,TRBJ1-5,TRBV2,NA,CASSAGQVLNQPQHF,TGTGCCAGCAGTGCGGGACAGGTCCTCAATCAGCCCCAGCATTTT
NA,TRBJ1-5,TRBV10-3,few,CASDDSFLDQPQHF,TGTGCCTCCGATGACAGTTTCCTAGATCAGCCCCAGCATTTT
TRBD2,TRBJ2-1,TRBV25-1,NA,CASTGLARGGQFF,TGTGCCAGCACGGGACTAGCCCGAGGTGGGCAGTTCTTC
NA,TRBJ1-2,TRBV19,few,CASSPQEALDYTF,TGTGCCAGTAGTCCCCAGGAGGCGTTAGACTACACCTTC
NA,TRBJ1-5,TRBV27,NA,CASSFGGNQPQHF,TGTGCCAGCAGTTTCGGGGGCAATCAGCCCCAGCATTTT
NA,TRBJ1-5,TRBV25-1,few,CASSWGGDNQPQHF,TGTGCCAGCAGCTGGGGGGGGGACAATCAGCCCCAGCATTTT
TRBD1,TRBJ1-1,TRBV15,few,CATSRDLPGQGVMRTEAFF,TGTGCCACCAGCAGAGATCTTCCGGGACAGGGGGTAATGAGAACTGAAGCTTTCTTT
TRBD2,TRBJ2-3,TRBV7-2,NA,CASRRAGGRGDTQYF,TGTGCCAGCAGACGAGCGGGAGGCCGGGGAGATACGCAGTATTTT
NA,TRBJ1-2,TRBV6-1,NA,CASSESQGKVYGYTF,TGTGCCAGCAGTGAGTCGCAGGGGAAGGTCTATGGCTACACCTTC
NA,TRBJ1-1,TRBV4-3,NA,CASSQTPGTEAFF,TGCGCCAGCAGCCAGACACCTGGGACTGAAGCTTTCTTT
NA,TRBJ2-5,TRBV15,NA,CATSSGGAWGQETQYF,TGTGCCACCAGCAGTGGAGGGGCCTGGGGCCAAGAGACCCAGTACTTC
NA,TRBJ1-4,TRBV2,few,CAIPMTGATNEKLFF,TGTGCCATCCCAATGACGGGTGCAACTAATGAAAAACTGTTTTTT
NA,TRBJ2-5,TRBV20-1,NA,CSSGRETQYF,TGCAGTAGCGGAAGAGAGACCCAGTACTTC
NA,TRBJ1-6,TRBV6-1,few,CASSELGQENSPLHF,TGTGCCAGCAGTGAATTGGGTCAGGAAAATTCACCCCTCCACTTT
NA,TRBJ1-4,TRBV5-1,few,CASSETVRREKLFF,TGCGCCAGCAGCGAGACAGTTCGGAGAGAAAAACTGTTTTTT
TRBD2,TRBJ2-7,TRBV7-9,few,CASSPGGDEQYF,TGTGCCAGCAGCCCGGGGGGGGACGAGCAGTACTTC
TRBD1,TRBJ2-7,TRBV4-2,once,CASSQGDREVYEQYF,TGTGCCAGCAGCCAAGGCGACAGGGAAGTCTACGAGCAGTACTTC
TRBD1,TRBJ2-5,TRBV2,NA,CASNSDREKTQYF,TGTGCCAGCAATAGTGACAGGGAGAAGACCCAGTACTTC